This paragraph reports one TCR beta chain. This sample is drawn from a study of blood T cell repertoires in COVID-19. About the research overall: Spain, Italy and the United States supplied samples that represented acute and convalescent COVID-19.

Those who participated ranged in age from about 18 to 89 years and resided in about two dozen US areas. Cohort 3 recovery required two negative PCRs, clearance, or symptom resolution. Authors' processing steps: The authors estimated nucleated cell counts from reference gene primer amplification. Clones were sequenced by immunoSEQ multiplex PCR, and TCRdb holds only the in-frame ones, with some missing. D and trimming were read from the DNA, whereas the V and J calls and clone size are those reported in that table. The sample yields about 140,000 clones, about 79% seen once. Trimming took off 1 base at V and 4 bases at J, with 8 bases between the two ends. The CDR3 is made up of 14 amino acids. CDR1 and CDR2 (germline): SGHVS, FQNEAQ.

This clonotype was obtained from a woman in her forties or fifties who had recovered from COVID-19. J is TRBJ1-3 and V is TRBV7-8; D ambiguous. Sequencing used PBMCs or T cells enriched from blood (not recorded which). The CDR3 loop is CASSLETEGNTIYF. The CDR3 coding sequence is TGTGCCAGCAGCTTAGAAACGGAGGGAAACACCATATATTTT.